Presented here are 11 T cell receptor beta chains from one specimen sequenced in a study of blood T cell repertoires in COVID-19. Sequencing used immunoSEQ multiplex PCR; TCRdb keeps in-frame clones, though not all of them. Of under 55,000 clones in the sample, roughly 90% were seen once. Sequencing used peripheral blood. These receptors were taken from a human donor in a cohort sampled during active COVID-19.

The gene calls are TRBV5-8 and TRBJ2-7; D not resolved. The V end lost 3 bases, the J end lost 0 bases, and 19 bases lay between the germline ends. The CDR3 is 17 amino acids. Germline V gene data show CDR1 as SGHTS and CDR2 as YDEGEE. In DNA form, the CDR3 reads TGTGCCAGCAGCTCCGGTACGCCTAGTTTCTTCTCCTACGAGCAGTACTTC. Translated, it gives CASSSGTPSFFSYEQYF.

V usage is TRBV18 and J usage is TRBJ2-1; no reliable D call. Trimming removed 3 bases from V and 7 bases from J, with 10 bases in between. Germline CDR1 reads KGHSH; CDR2 reads LQKENI. The CDR3 runs to 13 residues. The CDR3 is CASSPRQLNEQFF. CDR3 in DNA: TGTGCCAGCTCACCGCGGCAGCTTAATGAGCAGTTCTTC.

The CDR3 nucleotides read TGTGCCAGCACCCCGGGACATATATCTGGCTACACCTTC. Translated: CASTPGHISGYTF. This rearrangement joins TRBV7-8 to TRBJ1-2; TRBD1 might be the D (6 bases). From germline, CDR1 is SGHVS and CDR2 FQNEAQ. The CDR3 length is 13 residues. The V end was cut by 7 bases, the J end by 7 bases, with 16 bases between.

The V gene is TRBV15, the J gene TRBJ1-5; the D gene is possibly TRBD1 (6 bases). V lost 4 bases to trimming and J lost 7 bases, with 20 bases between them. The germline gives CDR1 LNHNV, CDR2 YYDKDF (reference sequence). The CDR3 is 16 residues long. CDR3 sequence (DNA): TGTGCCACCAGCATCTTACGCGGGGGGCTGGAACAGCCCCAGCATTTT. It is translated as CATSILRGGLEQPQHF. Filled out from reference TRBV15 and TRBJ1-5, the complete variable domain reads DAMVIQNPRYQVTQFGKPVTLSCSQTLNHNVMYWYQQKSSQAPKLLFHYYDKDFNNEADTPDNFQSRRPNTSFCFLDIRSPGLGDTAMYLCATSILRGGLEQPQHFGDGTRLSIL.

This clone has a single count. V is TRBV7-9 and J is TRBJ1-3; 7 bases are shared with TRBD1. With 5 bases clipped from V and 8 bases from J, the junction kept 15 bases outside the gene matches. Germline loops: CDR1 SEHNR, CDR2 FQNEAQ (reference sequence). The CDR3 extends over 16 amino acids. In nucleotides, the CDR3 is TGTGCCAGCAGCACACCTAGACAGGGAAGGTTAGACACCATATATTTT. Its protein is CASSTPRQGRLDTIYF.

This clone has just a few counts. The V gene is TRBV3-1 (or the pseudogene TRBV3-2), the J gene TRBJ1-5, with D uncertain. CDR1 is LGHDT and CDR2 is YNNKEL in the germline V gene (reference sequence). Deletions cut 1 base from V and 5 bases from J, with 12 bases between. The CDR3 runs 15 residues. CDR3 sequence reads: CASSQGDGGYQPQHF. For the CDR3, the DNA is TGTGCCAGCAGCCAAGGAGACGGAGGATATCAGCCCCAGCATTTT.

The chain couples TRBV4-3 to TRBJ1-2; 7 nucleotides line up with TRBD1. J was trimmed by 4 bases and V by 2 bases; bases with no gene match: 7. Germline V gene sequence: CDR1 LGHNA, CDR2 YSLEER. This CDR3 has 15 amino acids. CDR3 coding DNA: TGCGCCAGCAGCCAACTCCGGGACAGTACCTATGGCTACACCTTC. This codes for CASSQLRDSTYGYTF.

This chain connects TRBV7-2 to TRBJ1-6; the D is unclear. The CDR3 is 14 residues long. The V and J ends lost 5 bases and 2 bases respectively, with 7 bases between them. Germline V gene data show CDR1 as SGHTA and CDR2 as FQGNSA. The CDR3 DNA sequence: TGTGCCAGCAGCCCCCAGACCTATAATTCACCCCTCCACTTT. This sequence encodes CASSPQTYNSPLHF.

This clone has only a few counts. The genes are TRBV25-1 and TRBJ2-7; D remains ambiguous. Trimming removed 6 bases at V and 3 bases at J, with 6 bases between. CDR1 and CDR2 from the germline V gene are MGHDK and SYGVNS. The CDR3 consists of 11 residues. The CDR3 region is CASRRNYEQYF. The CDR3 DNA follows: TGTGCCAGCAGGAGAAACTACGAGCAGTACTTC.

Only one count was recorded for this clone. The J gene is TRBJ2-3, the V gene TRBV19, with 10 positions matching TRBD1. The CDR3 has 16 residues. Germline lookup yields CDR1 LNHDA and CDR2 SQIVND (reference sequence). J was trimmed by 1 base and V by 5 bases; bases with no gene match: 6. This CDR3 is CASSASTGGGTDTQYF. In DNA form, the CDR3 reads TGTGCCAGTAGTGCCTCGACAGGGGGCGGCACAGATACGCAGTATTTT. Together with reference TRBV19 and TRBJ2-3, the CDR3 gives the full variable domain: DGGITQSPKYLFRKEGQNVTLSCEQNLNHDAMYWYRQDPGQGLRLIYYSQIVNDFQKGDIAEGYSVSREKKESFPLTVTSAQKNPTAFYLCASSASTGGGTDTQYFGPGTRLTVL.

The V gene is TRBV9, the J gene TRBJ1-5; maybe TRBD1 (6 bases). CDR1 is SGDLS and CDR2 is YYNGEE in the germline V gene. The length of the CDR3 is 15 residues. V lost 0 bases, J lost 3 bases, and 10 bases lay in between. The CDR3 protein is CASSVEPGVNQPQHF. The CDR3 DNA is TGTGCCAGCAGCGTAGAACCAGGGGTCAATCAGCCCCAGCATTTT.